The clone carrying this TCR beta chain was seen only a few times. Antigen: not known. This sample is drawn from a study of regulatory T cells in long-lasting Graves disease. General observations from the study: Relative to new patients (under 1,000), persistent patients exhibited greater sharing of public clonotypes (about 3,000). Accuracy may have been reduced by the small sample size.

iRepertoire HTBI primers and Arm-PCR of CDR3 regions built TCR beta libraries. One entry per CDR3 protein, called by TCRdb with MiXCR from the multiplex PCR reads. The sample lists over 650,000 distinct CDR3 sequences, 25% to 35% occurring once. The CDR3 length is 16 residues. V lost 4 bases, J lost 1 base, and 19 bases lay in between. Germline lookup yields CDR1 SQVTM and CDR2 ANQGSEA. This sample's time point: persistent/refractory GD, antithyroid drugs over 5 years with positive TRAb. Construction of the TCR library relied on RNA isolated from PBMCs. V and J are TRBV29-1 and TRBJ1-1, with D tentatively TRBD1 (5 bases). Sequencing was performed on peripheral blood mononuclear cells (PBMCs), taken when the disease was refractory, from a patient treated with antithyroid drugs. This receptor was taken from a female donor with Graves disease. The CDR3 nucleotides read TGCAGCGTTGCCCAGCCACAGGTTCTTTCGAACACTGAAGCTTTCTTT. Translation gives CSVAQPQVLSNTEAFF. The variable domain in full, with the rest retrieved from reference TRBV29-1 and TRBJ1-1, is SAVISQKPSRDICQRGTSLTIQCQVDSQVTMMFWYRQQPGQSLTLIATANQGSEATYESGFVIDKFPISRPNLTFSTLTVSNMSPEDSSIYLCSVAQPQVLSNTEAFFGQGTRLTVV.